The next 21 T cell receptor beta chains were all read from a single sample in a study of shared clonotypes between healthy human individuals (TCRdb year 2020). Library prep was done by the immunoSEQ multiplex PCR assay. The clones in this table, taken by TCRdb from immuneACCESS, are in-frame only. Not every clone is retained; where verified, under half of the shortfall comes from an unresolved V gene, and the cause of the rest is unknown. The sample records 1.6 million or so clones, 95% to 97% of which are singletons. The leading ten clones occupy over 1% of the sample. Source material: naive CD4+ T cells sorted from blood. This sample's cell subset or site label indicates: CD45RA+ positively selected. The receptors derive from a man aged 30 to 39 in good health.

The genes are TRBV7-6 and TRBJ2-1; 10 nucleotides agree with TRBD2. Unmatched junction bases numbered 5, after V lost 5 bases and J lost 4 bases. Germline CDR1 reads SGHVS; CDR2 reads FNYEAQ. This CDR3 is 15 amino acids long. CDR3 in DNA: TGTGCCAGCAGCCTTGGACTAGCGGATTACAATGAGCAGTTCTTC. Its protein product is CASSLGLADYNEQFF.

In regard to this clone: At the DNA level, this CDR3 is encoded by other sequences in the same sample as well. The J gene is TRBJ2-1, the V gene TRBV7-9, with 13 bases aligning to TRBD2. V lost 1 base to trimming and J lost 1 base; unmatched junction nucleotides: 1. The CDR3 runs 17 residues. Germline V gene lookup returns CDR1 SEHNR and CDR2 FQNEAQ (reference sequence). CDR3: CASSLGGLAGSYNEQFF. The DNA for the CDR3 is TGTGCCAGCAGCTTAGGGGGACTAGCGGGGTCCTACAATGAGCAGTTCTTC.

This chain joins TRBV4-1 and TRBJ2-2; the match to TRBD2 covers 12 bases. Per germline, CDR1 MGHRA and CDR2 YSYEKL. Trimming took 4 bases from V and 5 from J; bases not matched to a gene: 14. The CDR3 extends over 19 amino acids. The CDR3, as DNA: TGCGCCAGCAGCCGCACCAACCGACTAGCGGGAGCACGGACCGGGGAGCTGTTTTTT. Its translation: CASSRTNRLAGARTGELFF.

The V call is TRBV7-8, the J call TRBJ1-1; D remains ambiguous. CDR1 SGHVS and CDR2 FQNEAQ come from the germline V gene. The CDR3 has 14 residues. V lost 5 bases, J lost 1 base, and 11 bases lay in between. CDR3 sequence reads: CASSPTGGNTEAFF. In DNA, the CDR3 is TGTGCCAGCAGCCCGACGGGCGGGAACACTGAAGCTTTCTTT.

The chain has TRBV22-1 and TRBJ2-6; the listed D gene, TRBD2, was not tested against the DNA. TRBV22-1 counts as a pseudogene. This CDR3 is 17 amino acids long. For the CDR3, the DNA is TGTCCTGGGAGCTGTGCCAGCGAACAAAGTCGGGCCAACGTCCTGACTTTC. This translates into CPGSCASEQSRANVLTF.

The chain couples TRBV9 to TRBJ2-2; TRBD2 agrees at 9 bases. CDR1 and CDR2 from the germline V gene are SGDLS and YYNGEE. After removal of 4 bases from V and 4 bases from J, the junction contained 8 bases not matched to a gene. The CDR3 has 16 amino acids. CDR3 in DNA: TGTGCCAGCAGCCCAGAGGCGGGGGGGAGCACCGGGGAGCTGTTTTTT. This encodes CASSPEAGGSTGELFF.

This sequence joins TRBV6-1 and TRBJ1-1; D may be TRBD1 (6 bases). The CDR3 covers 14 residues. Per germline, CDR1 MNHNS and CDR2 SASEGT. V was trimmed by 5 bases and J by 4 bases, leaving 14 bases between them. CDR3 region: CASSPGTTGTEAFF. DNA for the CDR3: TGTGCCAGCAGTCCCGGGACAACGGGCACTGAAGCTTTCTTT.

The chain uses TRBV4-2 and TRBJ2-7; D is unclear. The V end lost 0 bases, the J end lost 4 bases, and 13 bases lay between the germline ends. CDR3 length: 15 residues. Germline V gene sequence: CDR1 LGHNA, CDR2 YNFKEQ. Here the CDR3 reads CASSQELTEEYEQYF. The CDR3 nucleotides read TGTGCCAGCAGCCAAGAACTCACTGAGGAATACGAGCAGTACTTC.

This chain connects TRBV15 to TRBJ2-1; 7 bases match TRBD2. J gave up 9 bases and V 3 bases, and 11 bases lay outside the gene matches. The CDR3 totals 15 residues. The germline gives CDR1 LNHNV, CDR2 YYDKDF (reference sequence). The CDR3, as DNA: TGTGCCACCAGCAGGGGGCGAGCGGGATTGAGTGAGCAGTTCTTC. Translating gives CATSRGRAGLSEQFF.

Worth noting for this clone: This CDR3 is also generated by other DNA sequences in the sample. The chain combines TRBV5-4 with TRBJ2-7; D gene unclear. The CDR3 totals 12 residues. Germline-derived CDR1 and CDR2 are SGHNT and YYREEE (reference sequence). Trimming removed 4 bases from V and 2 bases from J, with 7 bases in between. The CDR3 sequence is CASSPGTYEQYF. The CDR3 region has the DNA TGTGCCAGCAGCCCCGGCACCTACGAGCAGTACTTC.

The CDR3 DNA reads as TGCAGCGTTAGAGACTCTGGGGCCAACGTCCTGACTTTC. Encoded protein: CSVRDSGANVLTF. The rearrangement links TRBV29-1 to TRBJ2-6; D is ambiguous. The ends were cut back, 5 bases at V and 0 bases at J, with 5 bases in the middle. The germline gives CDR1 SQVTM, CDR2 ANQGSEA. CDR3 length: 13 amino acids.

The J gene is TRBJ1-4, the V gene TRBV7-9; D is unclear. The CDR3 consists of 12 residues. CDR1 and CDR2 (germline): SEHNR, FQNEAQ (reference sequence). Trimming shortened V by 2 bases and J by 8 bases, and 6 bases separated the two germline ends. CDR3 coding DNA: TGTGCCAGCAGCTTACTGTCGGAAAAACTGTTTTTT. Encoded protein: CASSLLSEKLFF.

The chain uses TRBV9 and TRBJ2-5; weak D call: TRBD1 (5 bases). The CDR3 length is 14 residues. CDR1 is SGDLS and CDR2 is YYNGEE in the germline V gene. Deletions cut 4 bases from V and 5 bases from J, with 15 bases between. DNA of the CDR3: TGTGCCAGCAGCCCAATGGGGCGGATGGAGACCCAGTACTTC. Protein product: CASSPMGRMETQYF.

This clone was counted once. The chain combines TRBV30 with TRBJ2-5; 7 positions match TRBD2. This CDR3 comprises 14 residues. In germline, CDR1 is GTSNPN, CDR2 SVGIG (reference sequence). V shed 8 bases and J 5 bases; nucleotides not matched to a gene: 14. The CDR3 region is CAGASSGGRETQYF. Here the CDR3 DNA reads TGTGCCGGGGCGTCTAGCGGAGGCCGGGAGACCCAGTACTTC.

Of note for this clone: The same CDR3 is also encoded by other DNA sequences in this sample. The chain has TRBV5-1 and TRBJ2-5, with a possible D match to TRBD1 (5 bases). The germline gives CDR1 SGHRS, CDR2 YFSETQ. CDR3 length equals 13 residues. Trimming cost V 0 bases and J 5 bases, with 8 bases left between them. This CDR3 is CASSLGGGETQYF. The CDR3 coding sequence is TGCGCCAGCAGCTTGGGGGGCGGTGAGACCCAGTACTTC.

V and J are TRBV28 and TRBJ1-5; 7 bases match TRBD1. With 4 bases clipped from V and 2 bases from J, the junction kept 11 bases outside the gene matches. The V gene's germline CDR1 is MDHEN and CDR2 SYDVKM. The CDR3 is 17 residues long. CDR3 sequence reads: CASSSPLDREGNQPQHF. The CDR3 bases are TGTGCCAGCAGTTCCCCCTTAGACAGGGAGGGCAATCAGCCCCAGCATTTT.

The chain uses TRBV6-1 and TRBJ1-3, with D possibly TRBD1 on 6 matching bases. V was clipped by 8 bases and J by 4 bases, with 12 bases between them. This CDR3 has 13 amino acids. Germline CDR1 and CDR2: MNHNS and SASEGT. CDR3 sequence (DNA): TGTGCCAGCTCCTCCGGACAGGGAAACACCATATATTTT. This encodes CASSSGQGNTIYF.

This sequence joins TRBV19 and TRBJ2-1; TRBD2 agrees at 10 bases. Germline CDR1 is LNHDA and CDR2 is SQIVND (reference sequence). The J segment lost 6 bases and the V segment lost 3 bases, leaving 11 bases of the junction unmatched. This CDR3 spans 17 amino acids. The CDR3 coding sequence is TGTGCCAGTAGTATCGGACTTCCGGGACTAGCGAGCAATGAGCAGTTCTTC. Protein sequence: CASSIGLPGLASNEQFF.

This clone was counted a single time. The V call is TRBV7-2, the J call TRBJ2-6; tentatively, D is TRBD2 (6 bases). The CDR3 sequence is 17 residues long. Germline assignment: CDR1 SGHTA and CDR2 FQGNSA. The V end lost 5 bases, the J end lost 0 bases, and 14 bases lay between the germline ends. CDR3 nucleotide sequence: TGTGCCAGCAGCCGCCTGGGGGGACCCTCTGGGGCCAACGTCCTGACTTTC. Translated: CASSRLGGPSGANVLTF. Full variable domain (rest looked up from reference TRBV7-2 and TRBJ2-6): GAGVSQSPSNKVTEKGKDVELRCDPISGHTALYWYRQSLGQGLEFLIYFQGNSAPDKSGLPSDRFSAERTGGSVSTLTIQRTQQEDSAVYLCASSRLGGPSGANVLTFGAGSRLTVL.

The rearrangement links TRBV29-1 to TRBJ2-5; D is perhaps TRBD2 (6 bases). Germline V gives CDR1 SQVTM, CDR2 ANQGSEA. The CDR3 has 13 residues. V was clipped by 4 bases and J by 7 bases, with 16 bases between them. The CDR3 DNA sequence: TGCAGCGTTGCGTTTGGGCAGGGAGGGACCCAGTACTTC. It translates to CSVAFGQGGTQYF.

The V gene is TRBV5-1, the J gene TRBJ2-1, with 9 nucleotides matching TRBD2. This CDR3 comprises 14 residues. Per germline, CDR1 SGHRS and CDR2 YFSETQ. Trimming removed 2 bases from V and 6 bases from J; junction bases left unmatched: 3. In DNA form, the CDR3 reads TGCGCCAGCAGCTTAGGGCGGGAGGGCAATGAGCAGTTCTTC. It codes for CASSLGREGNEQFF.